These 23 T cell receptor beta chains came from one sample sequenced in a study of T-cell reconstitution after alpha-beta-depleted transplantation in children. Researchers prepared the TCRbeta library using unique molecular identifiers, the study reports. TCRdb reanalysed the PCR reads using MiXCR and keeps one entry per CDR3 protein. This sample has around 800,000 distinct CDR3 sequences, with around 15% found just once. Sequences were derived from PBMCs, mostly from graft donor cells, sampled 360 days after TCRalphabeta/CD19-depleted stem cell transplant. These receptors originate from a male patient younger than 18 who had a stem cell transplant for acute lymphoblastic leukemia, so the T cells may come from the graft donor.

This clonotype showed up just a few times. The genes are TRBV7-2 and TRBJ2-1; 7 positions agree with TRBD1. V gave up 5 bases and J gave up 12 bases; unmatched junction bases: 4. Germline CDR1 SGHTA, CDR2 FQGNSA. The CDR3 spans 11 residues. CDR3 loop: CASSKRQGQFF. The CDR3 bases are TGTGCCAGCAGCAAACGACAGGGGCAGTTCTTC.

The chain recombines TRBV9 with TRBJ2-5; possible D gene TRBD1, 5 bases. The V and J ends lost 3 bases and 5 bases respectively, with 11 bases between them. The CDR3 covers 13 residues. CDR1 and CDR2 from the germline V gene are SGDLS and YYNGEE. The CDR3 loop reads CASSEEGVETQYF. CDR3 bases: TGTGCCAGCAGCGAGGAAGGGGTGGAGACCCAGTACTTC.

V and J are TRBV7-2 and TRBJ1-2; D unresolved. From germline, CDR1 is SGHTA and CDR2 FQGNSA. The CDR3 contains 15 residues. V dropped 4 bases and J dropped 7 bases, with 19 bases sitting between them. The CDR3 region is CASSWRWAGEAGYTF. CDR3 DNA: TGTGCCAGCAGCTGGCGTTGGGCGGGCGAGGCTGGCTACACCTTC.

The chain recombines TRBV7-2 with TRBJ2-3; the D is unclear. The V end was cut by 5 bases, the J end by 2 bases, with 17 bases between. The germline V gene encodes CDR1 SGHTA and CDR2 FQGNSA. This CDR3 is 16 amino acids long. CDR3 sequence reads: CASSTSYYSSTDTQYF. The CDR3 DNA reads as TGTGCCAGCAGCACCTCCTACTATTCCTCCACAGATACGCAGTATTTT.

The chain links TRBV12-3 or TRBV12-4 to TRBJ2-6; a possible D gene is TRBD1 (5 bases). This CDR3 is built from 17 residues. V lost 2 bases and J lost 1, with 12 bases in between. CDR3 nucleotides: TGTGCCAGCAGTTTATTACAAGGGGAATCTGGGGCCAACGTCCTGACTTTC. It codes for CASSLLQGESGANVLTF.

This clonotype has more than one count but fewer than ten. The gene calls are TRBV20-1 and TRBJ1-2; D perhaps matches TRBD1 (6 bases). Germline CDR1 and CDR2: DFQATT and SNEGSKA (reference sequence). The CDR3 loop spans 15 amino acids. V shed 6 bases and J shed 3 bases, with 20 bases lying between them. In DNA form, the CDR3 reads TGCAGTGCCGGAAGGAGGGGAACAGGGCACTATGGCTACACCTTC. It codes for CSAGRRGTGHYGYTF.

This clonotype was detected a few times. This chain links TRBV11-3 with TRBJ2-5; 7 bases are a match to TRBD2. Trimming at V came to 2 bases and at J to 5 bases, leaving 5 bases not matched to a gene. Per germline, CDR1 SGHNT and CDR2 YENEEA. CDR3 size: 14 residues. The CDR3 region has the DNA TGTGCCAGCAGCTTATCGACTAGCATCGAGACCCAGTACTTC. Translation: CASSLSTSIETQYF.

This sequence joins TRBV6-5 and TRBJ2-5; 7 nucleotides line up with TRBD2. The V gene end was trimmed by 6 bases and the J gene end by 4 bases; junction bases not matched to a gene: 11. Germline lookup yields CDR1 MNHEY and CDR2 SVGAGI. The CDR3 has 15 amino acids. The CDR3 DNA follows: TGTGCCAGCAGCCTCGGGAGGCTAGCGATAGAGACCCAGTACTTC. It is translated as CASSLGRLAIETQYF.

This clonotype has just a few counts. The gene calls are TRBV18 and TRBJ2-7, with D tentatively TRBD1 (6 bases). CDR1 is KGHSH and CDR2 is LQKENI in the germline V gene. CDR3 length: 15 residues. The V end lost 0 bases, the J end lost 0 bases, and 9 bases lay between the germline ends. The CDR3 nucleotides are TGTGCCAGCTCACCACCGACCAGGGGCTCCTACGAGCAGTACTTC. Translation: CASSPPTRGSYEQYF.

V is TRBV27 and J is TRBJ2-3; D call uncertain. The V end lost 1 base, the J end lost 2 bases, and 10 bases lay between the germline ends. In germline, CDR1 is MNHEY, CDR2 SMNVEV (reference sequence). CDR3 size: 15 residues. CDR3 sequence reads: CASSLYRSHTDTQYF. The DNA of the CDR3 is TGTGCCAGCAGTTTATATCGGAGTCACACAGATACGCAGTATTTT.

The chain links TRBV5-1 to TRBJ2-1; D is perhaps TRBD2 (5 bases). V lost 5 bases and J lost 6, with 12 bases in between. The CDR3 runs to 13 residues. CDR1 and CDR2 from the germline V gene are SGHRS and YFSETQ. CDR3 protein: CASRLGGFNEQFF. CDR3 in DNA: TGCGCCAGCAGATTAGGAGGATTCAATGAGCAGTTCTTC.

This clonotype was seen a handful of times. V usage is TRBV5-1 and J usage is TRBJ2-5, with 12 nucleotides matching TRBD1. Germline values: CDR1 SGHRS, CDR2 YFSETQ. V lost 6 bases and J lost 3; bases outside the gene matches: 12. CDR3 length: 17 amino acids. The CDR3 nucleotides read TGCGCCAGCATTGGGACAGGGGGCGCCGAGGGAGAAGAGACCCAGTACTTC. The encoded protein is CASIGTGGAEGEETQYF.

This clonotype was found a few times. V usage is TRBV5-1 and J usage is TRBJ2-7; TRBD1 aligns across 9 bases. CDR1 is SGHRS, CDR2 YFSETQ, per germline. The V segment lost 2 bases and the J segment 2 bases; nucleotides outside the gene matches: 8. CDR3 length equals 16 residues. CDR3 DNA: TGCGCCAGCAGCTTATCTACCGGGACAGGGCCCTACGAGCAGTACTTC. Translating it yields CASSLSTGTGPYEQYF. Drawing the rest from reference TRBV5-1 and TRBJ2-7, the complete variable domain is KAGVTQTPRYLIKTRGQQVTLSCSPISGHRSVSWYQQTPGQGLQFLFEYFSETQRNKGNFPGRFSGRQFSNSRSEMNVSTLELGDSALYLCASSLSTGTGPYEQYFGPGTRLTVT.

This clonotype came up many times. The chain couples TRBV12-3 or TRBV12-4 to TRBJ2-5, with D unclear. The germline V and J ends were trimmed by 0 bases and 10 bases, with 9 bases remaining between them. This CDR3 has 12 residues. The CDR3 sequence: CASSLAHKGQYF. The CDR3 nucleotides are TGTGCCAGCAGTTTAGCGCATAAGGGCCAGTACTTC.

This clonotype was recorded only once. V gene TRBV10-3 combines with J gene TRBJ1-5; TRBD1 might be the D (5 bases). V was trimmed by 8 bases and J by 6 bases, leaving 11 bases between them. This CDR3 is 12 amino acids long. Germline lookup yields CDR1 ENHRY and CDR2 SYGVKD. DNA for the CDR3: TGTGCCATCGGCCAGGGCACTCAGCCCCAGCATTTT. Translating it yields CAIGQGTQPQHF.

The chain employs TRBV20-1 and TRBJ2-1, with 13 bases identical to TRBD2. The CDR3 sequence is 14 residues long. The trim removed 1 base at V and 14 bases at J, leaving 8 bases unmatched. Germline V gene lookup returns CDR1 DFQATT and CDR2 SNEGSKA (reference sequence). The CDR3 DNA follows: TGCAGTGCTAGAGTGAAAGGACTAGCGGGAGCTAAGTTCTTC. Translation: CSARVKGLAGAKFF.

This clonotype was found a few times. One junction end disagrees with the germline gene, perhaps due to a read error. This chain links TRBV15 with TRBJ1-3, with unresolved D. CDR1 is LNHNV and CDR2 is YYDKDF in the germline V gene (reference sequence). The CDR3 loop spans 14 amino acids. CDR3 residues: CATSREYSGNTIYF. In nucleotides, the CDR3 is TGTGCCACCAGCCGAGAGTACTCTGGAAACACCATATATTTT. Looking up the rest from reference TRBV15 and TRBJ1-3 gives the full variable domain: DAMVIQNPRYQVTQFGKPVTLSCSQTLNHNVMYWYQQKSSQAPKLLFHYYDKDFNNEADTPDNFQSRRPNTSFCFLDIRSPGLGDTAMYLCATSREYSGNTIYFGEGSWLTVV.

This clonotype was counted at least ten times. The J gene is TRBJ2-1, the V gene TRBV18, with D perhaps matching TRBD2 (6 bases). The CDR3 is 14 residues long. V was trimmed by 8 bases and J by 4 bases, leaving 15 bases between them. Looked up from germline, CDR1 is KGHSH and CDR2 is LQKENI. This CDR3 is CASAGRISYNEQFF. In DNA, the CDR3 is TGTGCCAGCGCCGGGAGAATTTCATACAATGAGCAGTTCTTC. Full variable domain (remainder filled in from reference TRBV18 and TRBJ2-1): NAGVMQNPRHLVRRRGQEARLRCSPMKGHSHVYWYRQLPEEGLKFMVYLQKENIIDESGMPKERFSAEFPKEGPSILRIQQVVRGDSAAYFCASAGRISYNEQFFGPGTRLTVL.

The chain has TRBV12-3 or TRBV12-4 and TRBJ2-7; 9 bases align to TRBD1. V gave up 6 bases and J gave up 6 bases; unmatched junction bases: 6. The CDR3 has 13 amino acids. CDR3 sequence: CASSYRGRVEQYF. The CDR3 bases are TGTGCCAGCAGCTACAGGGGGCGCGTCGAGCAGTACTTC.

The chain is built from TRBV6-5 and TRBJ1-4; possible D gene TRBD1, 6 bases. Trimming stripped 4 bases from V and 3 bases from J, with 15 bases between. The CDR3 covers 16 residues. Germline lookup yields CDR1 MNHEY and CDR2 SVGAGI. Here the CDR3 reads CASSFPGQPSNEKLFF. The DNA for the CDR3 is TGTGCCAGCAGTTTCCCCGGACAGCCGTCTAATGAAAAACTGTTTTTT.

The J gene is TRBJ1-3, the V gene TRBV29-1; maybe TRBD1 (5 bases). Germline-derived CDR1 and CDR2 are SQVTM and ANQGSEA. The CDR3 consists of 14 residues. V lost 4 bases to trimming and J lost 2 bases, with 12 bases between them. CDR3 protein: CSVASGGTGNTIYF. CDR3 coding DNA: TGCAGCGTTGCATCGGGGGGAACTGGAAACACCATATATTTT.

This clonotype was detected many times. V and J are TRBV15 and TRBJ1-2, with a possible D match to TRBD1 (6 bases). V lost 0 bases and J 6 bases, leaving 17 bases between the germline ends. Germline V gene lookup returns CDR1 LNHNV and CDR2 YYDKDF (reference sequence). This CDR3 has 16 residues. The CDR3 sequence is CATSRDVLFGQHGYTF. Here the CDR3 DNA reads TGTGCCACCAGCAGAGATGTCCTATTCGGACAGCATGGCTACACCTTC.

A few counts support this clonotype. The CDR3, as DNA: TGTGCCAGCAGCAAATGGGGAATGCAGCGCGGAGGGAATGAGCAGTTCTTC. Encoded protein: CASSKWGMQRGGNEQFF. The chain has TRBV21-1 and TRBJ2-1; the D call in the table, TRBD2, was not verified against the DNA. TRBV21-1 is a listed pseudogene. The CDR3 is made up of 17 amino acids.